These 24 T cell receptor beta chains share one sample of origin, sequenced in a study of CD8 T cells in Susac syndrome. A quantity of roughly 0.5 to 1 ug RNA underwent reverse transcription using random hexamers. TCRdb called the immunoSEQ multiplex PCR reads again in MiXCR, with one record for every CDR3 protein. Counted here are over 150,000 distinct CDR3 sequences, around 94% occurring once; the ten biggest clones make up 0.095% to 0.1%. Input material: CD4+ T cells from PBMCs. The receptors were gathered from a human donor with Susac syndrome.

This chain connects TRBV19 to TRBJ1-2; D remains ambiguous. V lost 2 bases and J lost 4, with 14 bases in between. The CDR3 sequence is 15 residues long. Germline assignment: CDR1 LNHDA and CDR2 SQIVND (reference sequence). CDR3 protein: CASSIFPASIYGYTF. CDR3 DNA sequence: TGTGCCAGTAGTATATTCCCGGCCTCGATCTATGGCTACACCTTC.

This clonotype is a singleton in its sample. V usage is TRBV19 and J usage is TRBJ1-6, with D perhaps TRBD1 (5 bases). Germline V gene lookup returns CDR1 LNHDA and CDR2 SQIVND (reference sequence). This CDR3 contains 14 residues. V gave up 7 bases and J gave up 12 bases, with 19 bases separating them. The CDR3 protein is CASTPPSFGGPLHF. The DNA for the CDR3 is TGTGCCAGTACCCCTCCGTCCTTCGGGGGACCCCTCCACTTT. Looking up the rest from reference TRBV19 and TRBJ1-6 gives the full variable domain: DGGITQSPKYLFRKEGQNVTLSCEQNLNHDAMYWYRQDPGQGLRLIYYSQIVNDFQKGDIAEGYSVSREKKESFPLTVTSAQKNPTAFYLCASTPPSFGGPLHFGNGTRLTVT.

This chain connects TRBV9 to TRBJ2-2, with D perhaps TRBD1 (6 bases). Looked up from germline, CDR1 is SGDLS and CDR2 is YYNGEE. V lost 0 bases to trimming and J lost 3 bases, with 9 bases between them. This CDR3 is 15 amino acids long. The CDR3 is CASSVGTADTGELFF. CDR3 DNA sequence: TGTGCCAGCAGCGTAGGGACAGCCGACACCGGGGAGCTGTTTTTT.

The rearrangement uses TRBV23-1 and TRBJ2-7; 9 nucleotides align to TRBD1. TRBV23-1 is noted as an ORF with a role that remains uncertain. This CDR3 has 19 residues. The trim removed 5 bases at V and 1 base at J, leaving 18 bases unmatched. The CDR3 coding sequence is TGCGCCAGCAGTTTCTCCTTAGGGACAGGGCCCTCTCTTTCCTACGAGCAGTACTTC. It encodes CASSFSLGTGPSLSYEQYF.

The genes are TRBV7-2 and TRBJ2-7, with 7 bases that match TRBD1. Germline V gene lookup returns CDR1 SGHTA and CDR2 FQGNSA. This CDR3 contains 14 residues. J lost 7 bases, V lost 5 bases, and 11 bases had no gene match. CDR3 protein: CASSNRQGSREQYF. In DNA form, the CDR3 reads TGTGCCAGCAGCAACAGACAGGGCTCCCGGGAGCAGTACTTC. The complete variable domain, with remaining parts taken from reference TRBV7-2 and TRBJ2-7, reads GAGVSQSPSNKVTEKGKDVELRCDPISGHTALYWYRQSLGQGLEFLIYFQGNSAPDKSGLPSDRFSAERTGGSVSTLTIQRTQQEDSAVYLCASSNRQGSREQYFGPGTRLTVT.

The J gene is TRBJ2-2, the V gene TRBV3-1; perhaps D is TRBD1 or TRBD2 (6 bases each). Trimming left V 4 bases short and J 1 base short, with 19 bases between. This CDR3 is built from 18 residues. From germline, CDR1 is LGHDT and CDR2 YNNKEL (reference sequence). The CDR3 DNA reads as TGTGCCAGCAGCCGATCCCCTCGGAGGGGGGTGAACACCGGGGAGCTGTTTTTT. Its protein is CASSRSPRRGVNTGELFF.

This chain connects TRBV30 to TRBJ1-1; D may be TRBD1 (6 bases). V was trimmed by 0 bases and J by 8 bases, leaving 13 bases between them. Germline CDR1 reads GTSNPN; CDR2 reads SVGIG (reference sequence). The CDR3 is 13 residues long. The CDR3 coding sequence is TGTGCCTGGAGTGTCAACAGGGTCGGGGAAGCTTTCTTT. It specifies CAWSVNRVGEAFF.

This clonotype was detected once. CDR3 coding DNA: TGTGCCAGCAGCCTCCTTGGAGGGAGAGGCTACACCTTC. Protein product: CASSLLGGRGYTF. The rearrangement links TRBV12-3 or TRBV12-4 to TRBJ1-2; no clear D. Trimming left V 6 bases short and J 8 bases short, with 16 bases between. The CDR3 covers 13 residues.

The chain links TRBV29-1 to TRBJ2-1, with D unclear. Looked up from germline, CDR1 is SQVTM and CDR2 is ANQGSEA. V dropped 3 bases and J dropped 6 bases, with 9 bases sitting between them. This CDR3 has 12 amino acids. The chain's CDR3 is CSVDPQSNEQFF. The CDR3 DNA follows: TGCAGCGTTGATCCCCAGAGCAATGAGCAGTTCTTC.

CDR3 residues: CATSSQEAGTETQYF. CDR3 DNA: TGTGCCACCAGTTCCCAGGAAGCAGGGACAGAGACCCAGTACTTC. The chain is built from TRBV24-1 and TRBJ2-5, with D perhaps matching TRBD1 or TRBD2 (5 bases each). Germline V gene lookup returns CDR1 KGHDR and CDR2 SFDVKD. V was clipped by 6 bases and J by 4 bases, with 17 bases between them. The CDR3 runs 15 residues.

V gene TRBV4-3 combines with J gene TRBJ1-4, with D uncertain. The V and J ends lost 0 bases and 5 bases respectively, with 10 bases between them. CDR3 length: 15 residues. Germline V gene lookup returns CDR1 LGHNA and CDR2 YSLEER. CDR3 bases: TGCGCCAGCAGCCAAGATCCCAGGAGAAATGAAAAACTGTTTTTT. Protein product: CASSQDPRRNEKLFF.

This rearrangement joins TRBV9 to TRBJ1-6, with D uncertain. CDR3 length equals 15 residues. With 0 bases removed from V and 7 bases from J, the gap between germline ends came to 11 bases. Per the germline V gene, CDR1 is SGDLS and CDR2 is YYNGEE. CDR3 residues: CASSVDGQENSPLHF. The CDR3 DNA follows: TGTGCCAGCAGCGTAGATGGGCAGGAGAATTCACCCCTCCACTTT.

The CDR3 here is CASTFASSGGETQYF. The CDR3 DNA sequence: TGCGCCAGCACCTTCGCCTCTAGCGGGGGGGAGACCCAGTACTTC. This chain links TRBV5-1 with TRBJ2-5, with 11 bases lining up with TRBD2. The CDR3 contains 15 residues. After removal of 6 bases from V and 5 bases from J, the junction contained 9 bases not matched to a gene. Germline CDR1 and CDR2: SGHRS and YFSETQ.

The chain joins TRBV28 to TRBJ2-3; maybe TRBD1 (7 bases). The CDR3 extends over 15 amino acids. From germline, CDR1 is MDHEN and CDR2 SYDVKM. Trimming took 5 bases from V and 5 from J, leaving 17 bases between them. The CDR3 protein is CASSPAGQFRDTQYF. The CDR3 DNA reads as TGTGCCAGCAGTCCGGCGGGACAGTTCAGAGATACGCAGTATTTT.

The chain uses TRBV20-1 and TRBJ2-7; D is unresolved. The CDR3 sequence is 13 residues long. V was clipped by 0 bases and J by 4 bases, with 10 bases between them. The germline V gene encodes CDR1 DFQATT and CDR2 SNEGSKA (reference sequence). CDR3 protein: CSAREGLLYEQYF. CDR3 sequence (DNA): TGCAGTGCTAGAGAGGGATTATTATACGAGCAGTACTTC.

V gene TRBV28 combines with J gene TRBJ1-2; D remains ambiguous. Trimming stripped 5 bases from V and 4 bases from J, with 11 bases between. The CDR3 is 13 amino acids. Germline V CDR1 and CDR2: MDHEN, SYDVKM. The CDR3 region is CASSTSDRYGYTF. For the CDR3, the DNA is TGTGCCAGCAGTACCTCGGACCGCTATGGCTACACCTTC.

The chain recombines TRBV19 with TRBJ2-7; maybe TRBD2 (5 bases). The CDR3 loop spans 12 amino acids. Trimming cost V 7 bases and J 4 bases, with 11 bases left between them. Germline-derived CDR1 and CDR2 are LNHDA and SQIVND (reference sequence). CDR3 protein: CASTIPGYEQYF. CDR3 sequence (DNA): TGTGCCAGTACCATACCGGGATACGAGCAGTACTTC. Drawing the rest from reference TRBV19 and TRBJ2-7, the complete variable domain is DGGITQSPKYLFRKEGQNVTLSCEQNLNHDAMYWYRQDPGQGLRLIYYSQIVNDFQKGDIAEGYSVSREKKESFPLTVTSAQKNPTAFYLCASTIPGYEQYFGPGTRLTVT.

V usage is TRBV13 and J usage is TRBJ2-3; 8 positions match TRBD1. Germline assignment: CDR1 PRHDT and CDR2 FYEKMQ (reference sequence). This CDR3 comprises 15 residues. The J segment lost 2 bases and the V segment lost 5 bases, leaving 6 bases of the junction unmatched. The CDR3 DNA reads TGTGCCAGCAGCCCTCGGGACAGGTCCACAGATACGCAGTATTTT. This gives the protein CASSPRDRSTDTQYF.

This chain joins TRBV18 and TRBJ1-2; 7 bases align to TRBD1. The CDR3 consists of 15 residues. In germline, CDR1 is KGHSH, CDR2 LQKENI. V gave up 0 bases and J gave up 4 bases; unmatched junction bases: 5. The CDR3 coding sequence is TGTGCCAGCTCACCACCGGTGGCAGGGGGCTATGGCTACACCTTC. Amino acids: CASSPPVAGGYGYTF.

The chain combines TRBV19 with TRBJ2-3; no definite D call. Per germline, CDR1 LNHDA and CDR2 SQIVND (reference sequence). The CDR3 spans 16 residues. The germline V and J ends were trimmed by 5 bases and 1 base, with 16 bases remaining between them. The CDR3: CASSPSGRMGTDTQYF. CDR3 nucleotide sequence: TGTGCCAGTAGTCCCAGTGGCCGAATGGGCACAGATACGCAGTATTTT.

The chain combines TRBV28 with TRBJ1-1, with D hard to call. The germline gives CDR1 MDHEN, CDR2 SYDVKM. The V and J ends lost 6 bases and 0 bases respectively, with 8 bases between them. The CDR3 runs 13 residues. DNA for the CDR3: TGTGCCAGCAGAAAGCCCGTGAACACTGAAGCTTTCTTT. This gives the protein CASRKPVNTEAFF.

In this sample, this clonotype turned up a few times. The CDR3 protein is CASSHSYEQYF. The CDR3 DNA reads as TGTGCCAGCAGCCACTCCTACGAGCAGTACTTC. This sequence joins TRBV14 and TRBJ2-7, with no clear D. The CDR3 loop spans 11 amino acids. Trimming removed 3 bases from V and 0 bases from J, with 0 bases in between. CDR1 is SGHDN, CDR2 FVKESK, per germline.

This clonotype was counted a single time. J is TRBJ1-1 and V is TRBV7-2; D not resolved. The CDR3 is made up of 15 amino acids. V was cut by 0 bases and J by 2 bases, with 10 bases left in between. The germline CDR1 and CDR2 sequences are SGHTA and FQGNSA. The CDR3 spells CASSLAGSVNTEAFF. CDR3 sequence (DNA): TGTGCCAGCAGCTTAGCCGGGTCCGTTAACACTGAAGCTTTCTTT.

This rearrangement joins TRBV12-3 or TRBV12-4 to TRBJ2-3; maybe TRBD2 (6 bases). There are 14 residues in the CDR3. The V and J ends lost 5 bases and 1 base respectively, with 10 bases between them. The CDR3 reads CASSRDLGTDTQYF. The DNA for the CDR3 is TGTGCCAGCAGTCGGGACTTAGGCACAGATACGCAGTATTTT.